The 2 T cell receptor beta chains given below trace back to one sample, sequenced in a study of OX40 agonist ivuxolimab in advanced cancers. Sequencing was performed with immunoSEQ multiplex PCR; in TCRdb, only in-frame clones are kept and a portion is missing. The table includes tens of thousands of clones, 88% detected once. This specimen consisted of CD4+ or CD8+ T cells sorted from blood, obtained in a trial of the OX40 agonist ivuxolimab. The source of these receptors is an adult with an advanced solid tumor such as melanoma, head and neck, liver or kidney cancer.

The rearrangement uses TRBV5-4 and TRBJ2-7; a possible D gene is TRBD2 (7 bases). The CDR3 has 14 amino acids. The germline V gene has CDR1 SGHNT and CDR2 YYREEE (reference sequence). The V gene lost 0 bases and the J gene lost 3 bases, with 10 bases spanning the gap. In DNA, the CDR3 is TGTGCCAGCAGCTTGGGCGGGGGCATCTACGAGCAGTACTTC. Its translation: CASSLGGGIYEQYF.

The gene calls are TRBV6-1 and TRBJ2-7; no clear D. The CDR3 runs 12 residues. Per germline, CDR1 MNHNS and CDR2 SASEGT. The V end lost 1 base, the J end lost 6 bases, and 7 bases lay between the germline ends. The CDR3 reads CASSEVGFEQYF. In DNA form, the CDR3 reads TGTGCCAGCAGTGAAGTTGGTTTCGAGCAGTACTTC.